These 22 T cell receptor beta chains originate from one sample sequenced in a study of blood T cell repertoires in COVID-19 (dated by TCRdb to 2020 to 2022). The library was obtained by the immunoSEQ multiplex PCR assay. Here the immuneACCESS table is served through TCRdb, limited to in-frame sequences with V and J called. Missing clones are a known gap in these copies; in checked studies unresolved V genes cover under half, and the rest lacks a known reason. This sample lists about 120,000 clones; about 92% were detected once. Of the sample, about 4% is held by the ten largest clones. The sequencing sample was made of peripheral blood. These receptors were taken from a man aged 50 to 60 with active COVID-19.

The chain employs TRBV6-2 or TRBV6-3 and TRBJ2-1, with D possibly being TRBD1 (5 bases). Per the germline V gene, CDR1 is MNHEY and CDR2 is SVGEGT. The CDR3 consists of 16 residues. The V and J ends lost 4 bases and 0 bases respectively, with 13 bases between them. The CDR3 nucleotides are TGTGCCAGCAGTTCTCGGACACCAAGCTCCTACAATGAGCAGTTCTTC. It specifies CASSSRTPSSYNEQFF.

The rearrangement joins TRBV24-1 to TRBJ2-5; TRBD2 might be the D (6 bases). Deletions cut 7 bases from V and 9 bases from J, with 20 bases between. CDR3 size: 14 residues. Germline CDR1 is KGHDR and CDR2 is SFDVKD. This CDR3 reads CATSTARLPGAQYF. CDR3 nucleotides: TGTGCCACCAGCACAGCTCGATTGCCGGGGGCCCAGTACTTC.

J is TRBJ2-5 and V is TRBV19; D may be TRBD2 (5 bases). Germline V gene lookup returns CDR1 LNHDA and CDR2 SQIVND (reference sequence). Trimming took off 5 bases at V and 6 bases at J, with 16 bases between the two ends. The CDR3 consists of 14 residues. The CDR3 DNA sequence: TGTGCCAGTAGTGAAGGTCCGAGAGGGCAGACCCAGTACTTC. Protein product: CASSEGPRGQTQYF.

This clone has only one observation. The rearrangement uses TRBV9 and TRBJ2-1; 11 positions agree with TRBD2. After removal of 3 bases from V and 6 bases from J, the junction contained 11 bases not matched to a gene. From germline, CDR1 is SGDLS and CDR2 YYNGEE. This CDR3 has 17 residues. CDR3 sequence: CASSDQRTSGLGNEQFF. The DNA of the CDR3 is TGTGCCAGCAGCGACCAACGGACTAGCGGGCTAGGCAATGAGCAGTTCTTC.

The V call is TRBV7-2, the J call TRBJ2-7; D unclear. In germline, CDR1 is SGHTA, CDR2 FQGNSA. V lost 2 bases, J lost 2 bases, and 10 bases lay in between. CDR3 size: 14 residues. CDR3: CASSLTVGAYEQYF. The CDR3 DNA follows: TGTGCCAGCAGCTTAACAGTCGGTGCCTACGAGCAGTACTTC.

This chain connects TRBV20-1 to TRBJ2-2; 7 bases are a match to TRBD2. CDR3 length equals 15 residues. Germline loops: CDR1 DFQATT, CDR2 SNEGSKA (reference sequence). The ends lost 3 bases at V and 1 base at J; junction bases unmatched: 5. The CDR3 reads CSASRGGQNTGELFF. The CDR3 DNA reads as TGCAGTGCTAGTCGCGGGGGTCAGAACACCGGGGAGCTGTTTTTT.

V is TRBV2 and J is TRBJ2-1, with 14 bases identical to TRBD2. V dropped 6 bases and J dropped 10; count of bases not matched to a gene: 11. The germline gives CDR1 SNHLY, CDR2 FYNNEI. The length of the CDR3 is 16 residues. The CDR3 reads CASRGTSGSRVGEQFF. The CDR3 DNA reads as TGTGCCAGCAGGGGGACTAGCGGGAGTCGGGTCGGGGAGCAGTTCTTC.

The chain links TRBV18 to TRBJ1-1; TRBD1 matches at 7 bases. The length of the CDR3 is 15 residues. The V segment lost 0 bases and the J segment 0 bases; nucleotides outside the gene matches: 1. Germline CDR1 and CDR2: KGHSH and LQKENI. CDR3 bases: TGTGCCAGCTCACCACCGGGACAGATGAACACTGAAGCTTTCTTT. Protein product: CASSPPGQMNTEAFF. The complete variable domain, with remaining parts taken from reference TRBV18 and TRBJ1-1, reads NAGVMQNPRHLVRRRGQEARLRCSPMKGHSHVYWYRQLPEEGLKFMVYLQKENIIDESGMPKERFSAEFPKEGPSILRIQQVVRGDSAAYFCASSPPGQMNTEAFFGQGTRLTVV.

This chain connects TRBV5-1 to TRBJ2-1, with D perhaps matching TRBD1 (6 bases). Germline values: CDR1 SGHRS, CDR2 YFSETQ. The V and J ends lost 3 bases and 4 bases respectively, with 11 bases between them. CDR3 length equals 14 residues. The CDR3 spells CASSSGHHYNEQFF. CDR3 bases: TGCGCCAGCAGCTCGGGACACCATTACAATGAGCAGTTCTTC.

This chain uses TRBV24-1 with TRBJ1-2; TRBD1 agrees at 8 bases. The germline V gene encodes CDR1 KGHDR and CDR2 SFDVKD. The ends lost 7 bases at V and 4 bases at J; junction bases unmatched: 13. This CDR3 contains 16 residues. The DNA of the CDR3 is TGTGCCACCAGCCATGGGACAGGACTGATCAGCTATGGCTACACCTTC. The encoded protein is CATSHGTGLISYGYTF.

The gene calls are TRBV4-1 and TRBJ2-2; 9 nucleotides align to TRBD1. V shed 4 bases and J 2 bases; nucleotides not matched to a gene: 5. The CDR3 sequence is 16 residues long. Germline CDR1 MGHRA, CDR2 YSYEKL. This chain's CDR3 is CASSPPGQGNTGELFF. Written as DNA, the CDR3 is TGCGCCAGCAGCCCACCGGGACAGGGAAACACCGGGGAGCTGTTTTTT.

The CDR3 coding sequence is TGTGCCAGCAGCAAGGGGACAGTCAGTGGAAACACCATATATTTT. It codes for CASSKGTVSGNTIYF. V gene TRBV6-5 combines with J gene TRBJ1-3; 7 bases fit TRBD1. Germline V gives CDR1 MNHEY, CDR2 SVGAGI. V shed 6 bases and J 3 bases; nucleotides not matched to a gene: 8. The CDR3 length is 15 residues.

This sequence joins TRBV11-3 and TRBJ2-1; 10 nucleotides align to TRBD2. CDR3 length equals 17 residues. Germline CDR1 reads SGHNT; CDR2 reads YENEEA. Trimming removed 0 bases from V and 6 bases from J; junction bases left unmatched: 8. This CDR3 is CASSLDLRLAGVNEQFF. The CDR3 bases are TGTGCCAGCAGCTTAGATCTGCGGCTAGCGGGGGTCAATGAGCAGTTCTTC. The full variable domain, with the rest looked up from reference TRBV11-3 and TRBJ2-1, is EAGVVQSPRYKIIEKKQPVAFWCNPISGHNTLYWYLQNLGQGPELLIRYENEEAVDDSQLPKDRFSAERLKGVDSTLKIQPAELGDSAVYLCASSLDLRLAGVNEQFFGPGTRLTVL.

The rearrangement joins TRBV7-8 to TRBJ2-1; TRBD1 agrees at 9 bases. The CDR3 runs 15 residues. Germline assignment: CDR1 SGHVS and CDR2 FQNEAQ. J was trimmed by 1 base and V by 4 bases; bases with no gene match: 2. CDR3 in DNA: TGTGCCAGCAGCTCGGGACAGGGTTCCTACAATGAGCAGTTCTTC. Encoded protein: CASSSGQGSYNEQFF.

V usage is TRBV11-3 and J usage is TRBJ2-2; TRBD2 aligns across 12 bases. The CDR3 totals 17 residues. The germline V gene has CDR1 SGHNT and CDR2 YENEEA. V was pared by 3 bases and J by 6 bases, with 8 bases of the junction left unmatched. The CDR3, as DNA: TGTGCCAGCAGCTTCCGGACTAGCGGGGAGTCTCCCGGGGAGCTGTTTTTT. Amino acids: CASSFRTSGESPGELFF.

The chain is built from TRBV7-2 and TRBJ2-5; no clear D. CDR3 length equals 15 residues. The V end was cut by 2 bases, the J end by 1 base, with 11 bases between. Germline CDR1 reads SGHTA; CDR2 reads FQGNSA. The CDR3 DNA is TGTGCCAGCAGCTTATCCGGAGCCTCCCAAGAGACCCAGTACTTC. Encoded protein: CASSLSGASQETQYF.

The chain has TRBV29-1 and TRBJ1-5; D gene ambiguous. The CDR3 is made up of 13 amino acids. Trimming removed 5 bases at V and 7 bases at J, with 15 bases between. Germline assignment: CDR1 SQVTM and CDR2 ANQGSEA. This CDR3 is CSVIFGTGQPQHF. The CDR3 nucleotides read TGCAGCGTTATCTTTGGAACGGGACAGCCCCAGCATTTT.

V usage is TRBV6-6 and J usage is TRBJ2-7; TRBD1 aligns across 11 bases. V lost 5 bases to trimming and J lost 0 bases; unmatched junction nucleotides: 15. The CDR3 covers 19 residues. The V gene's germline CDR1 is MNHNY and CDR2 SVGAGI (reference sequence). For the CDR3, the DNA is TGTGCCAGCAGTCATCGGGGGACAGGGGGGCGGAGAGGCTCCTACGAGCAGTACTTC. Its protein is CASSHRGTGGRRGSYEQYF.

The count of this clone is one. The rearrangement uses TRBV5-4 and TRBJ2-2; no firm D call. This CDR3 comprises 12 residues. Looked up from germline, CDR1 is SGHNT and CDR2 is YYREEE (reference sequence). Trimming left V 4 bases short and J 5 bases short, with 6 bases between. The CDR3 is CASSPVTGELFF. DNA for the CDR3: TGTGCCAGCAGCCCTGTGACCGGGGAGCTGTTTTTT.

The rearrangement joins TRBV11-2 to TRBJ2-2, with a weak D call TRBD1 (6 bases). The CDR3 length is 14 residues. The ends were cut back, 4 bases at V and 8 bases at J, with 14 bases in the middle. Germline-derived CDR1 and CDR2 are SGHAT and FQNNGV. CDR3 loop: CASSSKTGLGELFF. CDR3 in DNA: TGTGCCAGCAGCTCAAAAACAGGGCTAGGGGAGCTGTTTTTT.

The chain employs TRBV11-3 and TRBJ1-1, with 7 bases aligning to TRBD1. There are 16 residues in the CDR3. V lost 5 bases and J lost 0; bases outside the gene matches: 9. The germline V gene encodes CDR1 SGHNT and CDR2 YENEEA. CDR3 coding DNA: TGTGCCAGCAGCCAAAGGACAGGAGCCATGAACACTGAAGCTTTCTTT. Translating it yields CASSQRTGAMNTEAFF.

The rearrangement links TRBV4-1 to TRBJ1-2; TRBD1 matches 8 bases. CDR1 and CDR2 from the germline V gene are MGHRA and YSYEKL. The CDR3 runs 17 residues. Trimming cost V 4 bases and J 3 bases; bases outside gene matches: 13. The CDR3 spells CASSPMPSTGVDYGYTF. In DNA, the CDR3 is TGCGCCAGCAGCCCGATGCCCTCGACAGGGGTAGACTATGGCTACACCTTC.